This T cell receptor beta chain was recovered during a study of molecular identifiers for immune sequencing clone quantification. Study findings and constraints: Whereas naive cells kept under 1% of molecules in clones above 20 RNA copies, such clones held over 97% in effectors.

Remarks on this clonotype: The target antigen is unknown. A much larger clone differs by one base, so this may be a read error.

The CDR3 extends over 15 amino acids. Germline loops: CDR1 LGHNA, CDR2 YSLEER. V was cut by 1 base and J by 9 bases, with 19 bases left in between. A CD8+CD4-CCR7+CD45RA+ gate was used to sort naive CD8 T cells. TCRdb used MiXCR to reprocess the PCR reads, holding one entry per CDR3 protein. Of approximately 54,000 distinct CDR3 sequences in the sample, approximately 25% are singletons; the top ten hold approximately 1.9%. This sequence was found in a human donor in good health. Some libraries in this study had Jurkat cell RNA spiked in. Specimen: naive CD8+ T cells from blood, with Jurkat cell RNA spiked in. The subset denotes: FACS-sorted CD8+CD4-CCR7+CD45RA+ naive T cells. The gene calls are TRBV4-3 and TRBJ2-7; either TRBD1 or TRBD2 may fit D (6 bases each). DNA of the CDR3: TGCGCCAGCAGCCAAGGAAGAGGGGGGACGACCGTGCAGTACTTC. This translates into CASSQGRGGTTVQYF.